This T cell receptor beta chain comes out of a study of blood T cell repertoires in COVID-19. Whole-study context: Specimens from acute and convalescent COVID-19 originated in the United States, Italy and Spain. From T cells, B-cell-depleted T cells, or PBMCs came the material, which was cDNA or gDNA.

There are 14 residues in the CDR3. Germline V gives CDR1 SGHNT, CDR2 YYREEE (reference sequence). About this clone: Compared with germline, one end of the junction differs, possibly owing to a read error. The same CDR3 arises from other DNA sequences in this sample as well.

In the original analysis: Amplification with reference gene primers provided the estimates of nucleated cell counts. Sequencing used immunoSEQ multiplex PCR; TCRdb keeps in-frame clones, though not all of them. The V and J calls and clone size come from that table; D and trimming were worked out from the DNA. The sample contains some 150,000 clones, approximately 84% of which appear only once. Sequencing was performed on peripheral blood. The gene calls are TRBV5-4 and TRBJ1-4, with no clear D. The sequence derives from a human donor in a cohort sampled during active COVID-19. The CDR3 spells CASSSGSRREKLFF. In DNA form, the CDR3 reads TGTGCTAGCAGCTCTGGATCCCGGCGGGAAAAACTGTTTTTT.